This record covers a single T cell receptor beta chain. Sequencing was performed with immunoSEQ multiplex PCR; in TCRdb, only in-frame clones are kept and a portion is missing. The table has about 86,000 clones, approximately 79% seen once. This record comes from a study of blood T cell repertoires in COVID-19. Sequences were obtained from peripheral blood. The source is a man between 70 and 80 years old with acute or convalescent COVID-19.

The CDR3 region is CASSPSGAGGTGELFF. The CDR3 DNA reads as TGCGCCAGCAGCCCCAGCGGAGCGGGGGGAACCGGGGAGCTGTTTTTT. J is TRBJ2-2 and V is TRBV4-1; TRBD2 aligns across 9 bases. Germline V gives CDR1 MGHRA, CDR2 YSYEKL. V trimming: 4 bases; J trimming: 5 bases; junction bases outside the gene matches: 8. The CDR3 sequence is 16 residues long.